The entry that follows covers one T cell receptor (beta chain) sequence. Antigen unknown. Per sample, extraction of total RNA gave at least 5.5 micrograms in every case. This sample stems from a study of blood T cells in healthy people across ages. Study results and caveats: Both higher diversity and more naive CD4+ cells marked long-lived donors when set against aged donors. CMV status of donors was not determined, possibly confounding expanded clonotype changes.

It was with a sample-barcoded 5' primer and a J-beta primer mix that a second PCR of about 6 to 12 cycles was run. Every sample produced at least 2.5 million CDR3-containing paired-end reads. TCRdb re-analysed the 5' RACE reads in MiXCR, keeping a single row per CDR3 protein. The repertoire has over 1,500,000 distinct CDR3 sequences, roughly 43% of them found once; the top ten carry 23%. The germline CDR1 and CDR2 sequences are SNHLY and FYNNEI. The ends were cut back, 3 bases at V and 3 bases at J, with 15 bases in the middle. The CDR3 covers 15 residues. The sample consisted of blood. The source of this sequence is a human donor in good health. The V gene is TRBV2, the J gene TRBJ2-7; D possibly matches TRBD1 or TRBD2 (5 bases each). This CDR3 is CASSEGRGGLYEQYF. Written as DNA, the CDR3 is TGTGCCAGCAGTGAGGGGCGTGGAGGACTCTACGAGCAGTACTTC. The full variable domain, with the rest looked up from reference TRBV2 and TRBJ2-7, is EPEVTQTPSHQVTQMGQEVILRCVPISNHLYFYWYRQILGQKVEFLVSFYNNEISEKSEIFDDQFSVERPDGSNFTLKIRSTKLEDSAMYFCASSEGRGGLYEQYFGPGTRLTVT.